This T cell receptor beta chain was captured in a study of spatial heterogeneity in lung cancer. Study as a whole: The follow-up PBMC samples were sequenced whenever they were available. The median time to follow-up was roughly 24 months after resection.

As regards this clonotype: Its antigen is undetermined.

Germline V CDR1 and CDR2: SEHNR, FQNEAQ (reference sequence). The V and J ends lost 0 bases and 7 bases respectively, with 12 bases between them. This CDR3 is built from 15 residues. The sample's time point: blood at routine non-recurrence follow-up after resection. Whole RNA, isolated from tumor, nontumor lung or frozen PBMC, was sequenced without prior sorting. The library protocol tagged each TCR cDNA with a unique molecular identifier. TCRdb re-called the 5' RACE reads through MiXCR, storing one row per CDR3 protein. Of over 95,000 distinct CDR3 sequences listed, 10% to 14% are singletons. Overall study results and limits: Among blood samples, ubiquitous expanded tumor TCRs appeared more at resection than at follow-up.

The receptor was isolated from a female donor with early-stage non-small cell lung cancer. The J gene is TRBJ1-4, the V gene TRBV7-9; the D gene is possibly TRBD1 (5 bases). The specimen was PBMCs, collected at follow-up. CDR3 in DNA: TGTGCCAGCAGCTTAGCCCCAGGGAGGGCTGAAAAACTGTTTTTT. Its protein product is CASSLAPGRAEKLFF.